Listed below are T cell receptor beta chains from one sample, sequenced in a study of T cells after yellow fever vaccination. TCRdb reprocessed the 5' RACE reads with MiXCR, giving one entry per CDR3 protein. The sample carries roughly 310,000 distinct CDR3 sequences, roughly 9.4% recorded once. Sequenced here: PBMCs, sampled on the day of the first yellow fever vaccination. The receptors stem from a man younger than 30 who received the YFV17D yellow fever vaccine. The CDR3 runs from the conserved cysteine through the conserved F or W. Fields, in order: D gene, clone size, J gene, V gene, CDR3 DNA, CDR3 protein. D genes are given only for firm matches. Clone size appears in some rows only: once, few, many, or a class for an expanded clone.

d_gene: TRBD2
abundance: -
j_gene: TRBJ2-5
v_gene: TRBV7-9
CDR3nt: TGTGCCAGCAGCTGGACTAGCGGGGGGGGTCTCCAAGAGACCCAGTACTTC
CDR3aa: CASSWTSGGGLQETQYF

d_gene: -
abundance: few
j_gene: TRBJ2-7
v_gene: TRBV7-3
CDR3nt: TGTGCCAGCAGCCTCATTGCCTACGAGCAGTACTTC
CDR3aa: CASSLIAYEQYF

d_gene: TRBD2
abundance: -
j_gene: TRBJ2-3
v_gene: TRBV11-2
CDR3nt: TGTGCCAGCAGCTTAGAGCGACTAGCGCCAAGCACAGATACGCAGTATTTT
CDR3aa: CASSLERLAPSTDTQYF

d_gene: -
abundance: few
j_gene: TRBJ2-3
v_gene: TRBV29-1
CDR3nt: TGCAGCGTTGAAGAAGTGCAGGCCACAGATACGCAGTATTTT
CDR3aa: CSVEEVQATDTQYF

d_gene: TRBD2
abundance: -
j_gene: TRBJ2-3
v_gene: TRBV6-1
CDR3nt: TGTGCCAGCAGTCAAAGCGGGGACAGCACAGATACGCAGTATTTT
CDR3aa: CASSQSGDSTDTQYF

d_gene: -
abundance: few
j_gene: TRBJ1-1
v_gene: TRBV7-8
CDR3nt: TGTGCCAGCACCTTTGAGACTGAAGCTTTCTTT
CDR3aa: CASTFETEAFF

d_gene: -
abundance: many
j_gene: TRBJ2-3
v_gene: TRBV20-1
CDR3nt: TGCAGTGCTAGGGCCCTAAGGGCAGCCGCTAGCACAGATACGCAGTATTTT
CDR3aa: CSARALRAAASTDTQYF

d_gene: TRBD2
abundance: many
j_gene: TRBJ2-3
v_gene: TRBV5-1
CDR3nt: TGCGCCAGCAGCTGGGGACTAACGGATACGCAGTATTTT
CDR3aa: CASSWGLTDTQYF

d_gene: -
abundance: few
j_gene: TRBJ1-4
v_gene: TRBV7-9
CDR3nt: TGTGCCAGCAGCACCCAGGGGACTAATGAAAAACTGTTTTTT
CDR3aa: CASSTQGTNEKLFF

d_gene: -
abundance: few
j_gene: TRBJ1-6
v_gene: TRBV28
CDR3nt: TGTGCCAGCAGTTTAGGCGGACAGAGATATAATTCACCCCTCCACTTT
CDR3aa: CASSLGGQRYNSPLHF

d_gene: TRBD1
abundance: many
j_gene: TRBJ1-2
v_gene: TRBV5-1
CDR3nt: TGCGCCAGCAGCTATGGACAGGGTTATGGCTACACCTTC
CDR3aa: CASSYGQGYGYTF

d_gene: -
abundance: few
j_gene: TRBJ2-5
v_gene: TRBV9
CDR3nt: TGTGCCAGCAGCTCGACCTTGGAAGGGACCCAGTACTTC
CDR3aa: CASSSTLEGTQYF

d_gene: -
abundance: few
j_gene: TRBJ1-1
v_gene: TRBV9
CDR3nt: TGTGCCAGCAGCGAGGGGAGGGGGAACACTGAAGCTTTCTTT
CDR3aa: CASSEGRGNTEAFF

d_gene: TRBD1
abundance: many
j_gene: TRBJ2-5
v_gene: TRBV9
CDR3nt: TGTGCCAGCAGCTCTAACCGCGGGACAGGGGTAGAGACCCAGTACTTC
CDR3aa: CASSSNRGTGVETQYF

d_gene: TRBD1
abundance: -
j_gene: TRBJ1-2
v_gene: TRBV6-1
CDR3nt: TGTGCCAGCAGTACCCAGGGGGGGGGCTATGGCTACACCTTC
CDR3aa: CASSTQGGGYGYTF

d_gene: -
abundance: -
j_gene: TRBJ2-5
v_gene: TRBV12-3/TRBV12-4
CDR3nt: TGTGCCAGCACCAAGGGGGACTACCCACCGACCCAGTACTTC
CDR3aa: CASTKGDYPPTQYF